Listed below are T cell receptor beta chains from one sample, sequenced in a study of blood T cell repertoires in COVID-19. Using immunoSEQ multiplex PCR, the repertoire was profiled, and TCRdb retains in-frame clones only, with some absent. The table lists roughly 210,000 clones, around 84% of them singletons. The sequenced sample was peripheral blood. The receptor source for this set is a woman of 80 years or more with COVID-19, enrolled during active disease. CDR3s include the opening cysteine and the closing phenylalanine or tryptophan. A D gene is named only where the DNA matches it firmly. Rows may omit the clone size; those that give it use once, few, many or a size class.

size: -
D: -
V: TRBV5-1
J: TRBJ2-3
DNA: TGCGCCAGCAACCTGGAAACGGGGGGCCAGACAGATACGCAGTATTTT
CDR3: CASNLETGGQTDTQYF

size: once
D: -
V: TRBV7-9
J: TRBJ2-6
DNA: TGTGCCAGCAGCTTAGTAGGGGCGCGTGGGGCCAACGTCCTGACTTTC
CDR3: CASSLVGARGANVLTF

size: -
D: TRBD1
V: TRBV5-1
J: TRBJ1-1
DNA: TGCGCCAGCAGACGGACAGGGGGAGGGTTCACTGAAGCTTTCTTT
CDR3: CASRRTGGGFTEAFF

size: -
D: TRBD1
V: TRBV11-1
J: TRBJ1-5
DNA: TGTGCCAGCAGCGCCGGACAGGTTTATAGCAATCAGCCCCAGCATTTT
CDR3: CASSAGQVYSNQPQHF

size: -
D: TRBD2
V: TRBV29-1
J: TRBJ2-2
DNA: TGCAGCGGACGGGGGGCCGGGGAGCTGTTTTTT
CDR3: CSGRGAGELFF

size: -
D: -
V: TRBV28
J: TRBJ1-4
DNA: TGTGCCAGCAGTTCGGGAGCCCTCAATGAAAAACTGTTTTTT
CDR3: CASSSGALNEKLFF

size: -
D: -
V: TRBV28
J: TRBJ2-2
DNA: TGTGCCAGCAGTTCCGGACAGACGAACACCGGGGAGCTGTTTTTT
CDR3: CASSSGQTNTGELFF

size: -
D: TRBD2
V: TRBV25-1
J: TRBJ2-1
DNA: TGTGCCAGCACCCTAGCGGGGGGGGGTTCGGATGAGCAGTTCTTC
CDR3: CASTLAGGGSDEQFF

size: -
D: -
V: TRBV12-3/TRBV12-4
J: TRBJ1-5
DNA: TGTGCCAGCATGGGTAGGGCGGGACAGCCCCAGCATTTT
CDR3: CASMGRAGQPQHF

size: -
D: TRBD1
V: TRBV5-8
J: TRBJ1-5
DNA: TGTGCCAGCAGCTCGGGACAGTATAGCAATCAGCCCCAGCATTTT
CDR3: CASSSGQYSNQPQHF

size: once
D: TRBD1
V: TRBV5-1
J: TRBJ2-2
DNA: TGCGCCAGCAGCTCGTGGACCGGGACAGCGAACACCGGGGAGCTGTTTTTT
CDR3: CASSSWTGTANTGELFF

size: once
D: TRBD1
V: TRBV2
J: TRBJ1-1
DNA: TGTGCCAGTCATCGCAGGGGGCGGACTGAAGCTTTCTTT
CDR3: CASHRRGRTEAFF

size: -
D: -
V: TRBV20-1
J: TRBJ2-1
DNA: TGCAGTGCTAGTAGGGCCGGGGAGTCCTACAATGAGCAGTTCTTC
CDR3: CSASRAGESYNEQFF

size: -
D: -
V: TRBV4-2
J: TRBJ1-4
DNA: TGTGCCAGCAGCCAAGATGGGCTACCTTCCAGGGCCGGGGGTGAAAAACTGTTTTTT
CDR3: CASSQDGLPSRAGGEKLFF

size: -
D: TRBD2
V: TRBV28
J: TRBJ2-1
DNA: TGTGCCAGTACGACTAGCGGGGGCCCAAACAGGTACAATGAGCAGTTCTTC
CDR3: CASTTSGGPNRYNEQFF

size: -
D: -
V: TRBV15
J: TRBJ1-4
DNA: TGTGCCACCAGCAGAGAAGGTAAGGGAGTAAAGGAAAAACTGTTTTTT
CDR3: CATSREGKGVKEKLFF

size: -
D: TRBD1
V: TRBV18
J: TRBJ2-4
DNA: TGTGCCAGCTCACCTCAGGGGGCTTGGGCCAAAAACATTCAGTACTTC
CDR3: CASSPQGAWAKNIQYF

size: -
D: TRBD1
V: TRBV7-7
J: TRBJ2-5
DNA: TGTGCTAGCAGTCCGGGACAGGGGGCTGAGACCCAGTACTTC
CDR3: CASSPGQGAETQYF

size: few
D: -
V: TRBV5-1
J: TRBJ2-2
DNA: TGCGCCAGCAGCGCTGAACTAGCCCAGAACACCGGGGAGCTGTTTTTT
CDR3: CASSAELAQNTGELFF

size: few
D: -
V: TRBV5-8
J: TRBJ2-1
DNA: TGTGCCAGCAGCCACATCGCCAATGAGCAGTTCTTC
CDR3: CASSHIANEQFF

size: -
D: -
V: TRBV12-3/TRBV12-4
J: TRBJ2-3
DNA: TGTGCCAGCAGCCAGGGATTCACAGATACGCAGTATTTT
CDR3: CASSQGFTDTQYF

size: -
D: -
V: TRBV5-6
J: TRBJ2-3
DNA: TGTGCCAGCAGGGGTGGAGCGTCCCATACGCAGTATTTT
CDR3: CASRGGASHTQYF

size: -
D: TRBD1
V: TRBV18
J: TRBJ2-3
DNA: TGTGCCAGCTCACCTCAGACAGGGTTGGGAGATACGCAGTATTTT
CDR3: CASSPQTGLGDTQYF

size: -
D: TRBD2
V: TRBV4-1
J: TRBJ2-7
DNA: TGCGCCAGCAGCCAAGGAAGCGGGGGCTCCTACGAGCAGTACTTC
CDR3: CASSQGSGGSYEQYF

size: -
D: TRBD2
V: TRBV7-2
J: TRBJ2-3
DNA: TGTGCCAGCAGCACTAGCGGGGGGGCCACAGATACGCAGTATTTT
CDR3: CASSTSGGATDTQYF

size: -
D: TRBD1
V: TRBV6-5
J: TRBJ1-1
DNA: TGTGCCAGCAGTTCCCGCGGACAGGGAGAAACTGAAGCTTTCTTT
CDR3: CASSSRGQGETEAFF

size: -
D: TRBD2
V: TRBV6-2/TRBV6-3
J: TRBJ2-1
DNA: TGTGCCAGCAGCCCTAGCGGCCCGAGGTATAATGAGCAGTTCTTC
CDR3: CASSPSGPRYNEQFF

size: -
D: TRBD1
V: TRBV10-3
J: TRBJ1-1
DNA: TGTGCCATCAGTGGGCTACAGGGGGTCACTGAAGCTTTCTTT
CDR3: CAISGLQGVTEAFF

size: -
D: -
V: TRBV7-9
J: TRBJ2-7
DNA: TGTGCCAGCAGCTTAAGTCCGGGTCCCGAGCAGTACTTC
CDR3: CASSLSPGPEQYF

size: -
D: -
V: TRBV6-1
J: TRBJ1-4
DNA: TGTGCCAGCAGTGAAGGAGCGAGAAATGAAAAACTGTTTTTT
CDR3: CASSEGARNEKLFF

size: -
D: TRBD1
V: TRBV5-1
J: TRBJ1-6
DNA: TGCGCCAGCAGCCTACCTACAGGGGGCGATTCACCCCTCCACTTT
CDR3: CASSLPTGGDSPLHF

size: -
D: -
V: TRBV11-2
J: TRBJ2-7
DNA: TGTGCCAGCAGCTTAGACCCAGGCCTTGACGAGCAGTACTTC
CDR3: CASSLDPGLDEQYF

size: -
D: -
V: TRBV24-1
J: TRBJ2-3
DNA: TGTGCCACCAGTGATACGGGGGGCACAGATACGCAGTATTTT
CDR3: CATSDTGGTDTQYF

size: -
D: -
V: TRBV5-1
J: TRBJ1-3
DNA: TGCGCCAGCAGCGCGGACAGTTTCTCTGGAAACACCATATATTTT
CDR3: CASSADSFSGNTIYF

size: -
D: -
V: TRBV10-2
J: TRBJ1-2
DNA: TGCGCCAGCTCAGAGGAGAGTTCTCGGGGCTACACCTTC
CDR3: CASSEESSRGYTF

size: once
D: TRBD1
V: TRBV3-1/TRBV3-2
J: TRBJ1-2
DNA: TGTGCCAGCAGCCGGACAGGGTCCGAGGTCGGCACCTTC
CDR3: CASSRTGSEVGTF

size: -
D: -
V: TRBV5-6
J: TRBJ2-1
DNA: TGTGCCAGCAGCTTGTGGTTCAGCTCCTACAATGAGCAGTTCTTC
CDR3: CASSLWFSSYNEQFF

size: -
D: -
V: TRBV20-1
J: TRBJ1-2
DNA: TGCAGTGCTACTCACTATGGCTACACCTTC
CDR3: CSATHYGYTF

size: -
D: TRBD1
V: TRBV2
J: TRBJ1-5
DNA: TGTGCCAGCAGTGAGGACAGGGCCAGCAATCAGCCCCAGCATTTT
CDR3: CASSEDRASNQPQHF

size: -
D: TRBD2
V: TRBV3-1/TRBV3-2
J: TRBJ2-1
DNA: TGTGCCAGCAGCCAATGGCGGGGGGGCTACAATGAGCAGTTCTTC
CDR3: CASSQWRGGYNEQFF

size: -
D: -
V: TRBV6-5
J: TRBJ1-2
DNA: TGTGCCAGCAGTTATAAGCGCCAGCTCTATGGCTACACCTTC
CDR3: CASSYKRQLYGYTF

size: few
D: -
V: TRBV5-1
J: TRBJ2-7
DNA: TGCGCCAGCAACACAGGGCTGCCCTACGAGCAGTACTTC
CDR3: CASNTGLPYEQYF

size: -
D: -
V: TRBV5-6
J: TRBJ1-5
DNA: TGTGCCAGCAGCTTGGGAGGAGTGCGTCAGCCCCAGCATTTT
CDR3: CASSLGGVRQPQHF

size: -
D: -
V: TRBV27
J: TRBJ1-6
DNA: TGTGCCAGCAGTTTAGATACCACGGCGGTTTCACCCCTCCACTTT
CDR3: CASSLDTTAVSPLHF

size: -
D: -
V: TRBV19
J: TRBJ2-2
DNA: TGTGCCAGTAGTTCGCAGGGGATTGGCGGGGAGCTGTTTTTT
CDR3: CASSSQGIGGELFF

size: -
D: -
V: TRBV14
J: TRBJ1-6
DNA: TGTGCCAGCAGCCAAGATCGGGGTCCAACTTCACCCCTCCACTTT
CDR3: CASSQDRGPTSPLHF

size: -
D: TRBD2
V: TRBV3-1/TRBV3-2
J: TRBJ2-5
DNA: TGTGCCAGCAGCCAAGAAGGACTAGTGTTGGTAAAGACCCAGTACTTC
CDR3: CASSQEGLVLVKTQYF

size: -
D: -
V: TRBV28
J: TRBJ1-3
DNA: TGTGCCAGCAGCCCACAGGGTCGTCGTGGAAACACCATATATTTT
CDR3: CASSPQGRRGNTIYF

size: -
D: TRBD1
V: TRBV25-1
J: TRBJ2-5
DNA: TGTGCCAGCAGTGTTTCGACAGGGGGACCGGAGACCCAGTACTTC
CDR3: CASSVSTGGPETQYF

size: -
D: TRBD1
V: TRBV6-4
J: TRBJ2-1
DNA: TGTGCCAGCAGTGACGCAGGGGGTAGCGAGCAGTTCTTC
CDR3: CASSDAGGSEQFF

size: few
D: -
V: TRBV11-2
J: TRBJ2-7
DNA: TGTGCCAGCAGCTTAGAAGCAGGGCCTGCCTACGAGCAGTACTTC
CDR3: CASSLEAGPAYEQYF

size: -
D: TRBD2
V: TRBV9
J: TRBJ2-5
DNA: TGTGCCAGCAGCGCTACCGGGACTAGTGAAGAGACCCAGTACTTC
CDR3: CASSATGTSEETQYF

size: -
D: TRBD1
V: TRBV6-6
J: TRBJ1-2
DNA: TGTGCCAGCAGTCAGAGGGGGGACAGGGGGCGGGCCTATGGCTACACCTTC
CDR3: CASSQRGDRGRAYGYTF